This T cell receptor (beta chain) was identified in a study of T cell changes during pregnancy in multiple sclerosis. From germline, CDR1 is SGDLS and CDR2 YYNGEE. The CDR3 is 14 residues long. Trimming removed 3 bases from V and 3 bases from J; junction bases left unmatched: 5. Measured with immunoSEQ multiplex PCR; TCRdb has only the in-frame clones, and not every one. There are tens of thousands of clones in the sample; 85% to 90% occur only once, and 0.45% to 0.6% lies in the top ten. V and J are TRBV9 and TRBJ2-5; 7 nucleotides align to TRBD1. The source of this sequence is a female donor with multiple sclerosis, enrolled in a pregnancy study. Material: CD4+ T cells from peripheral blood mononuclear cells, obtained in the first trimester of pregnancy. CDR3: CASSAQGVEETQYF. The CDR3 DNA sequence: TGTGCCAGCAGCGCCCAGGGGGTAGAAGAGACCCAGTACTTC.